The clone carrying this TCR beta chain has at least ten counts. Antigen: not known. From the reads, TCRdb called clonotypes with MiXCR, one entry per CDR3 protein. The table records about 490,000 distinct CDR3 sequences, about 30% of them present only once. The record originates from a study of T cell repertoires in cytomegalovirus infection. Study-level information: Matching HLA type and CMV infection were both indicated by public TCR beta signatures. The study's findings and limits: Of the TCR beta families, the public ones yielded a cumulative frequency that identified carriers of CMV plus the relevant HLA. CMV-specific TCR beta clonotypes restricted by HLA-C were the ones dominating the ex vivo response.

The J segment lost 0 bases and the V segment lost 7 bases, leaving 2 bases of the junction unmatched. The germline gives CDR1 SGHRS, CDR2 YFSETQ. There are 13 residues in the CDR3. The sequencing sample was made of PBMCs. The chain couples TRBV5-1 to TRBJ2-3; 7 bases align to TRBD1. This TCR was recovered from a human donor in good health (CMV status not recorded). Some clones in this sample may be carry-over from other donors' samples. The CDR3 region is CASRQGSTDTQYF. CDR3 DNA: TGCGCCAGCCGACAGGGAAGCACAGATACGCAGTATTTT.